The rows below give T cell receptor beta chains drawn from one sample of a study of blood T cell repertoires in COVID-19. TCRdb's table, derived via immunoSEQ multiplex PCR, lists solely in-frame clones and lacks some. The data show 150,000 to 200,000 clones, less than 85% seen once. The material sequenced was peripheral blood. The receptors here all came from a woman of 80 years or more with acute or convalescent COVID-19. CDR3s include the opening cysteine and the closing phenylalanine or tryptophan. D genes are given only for firm matches. Some rows mark clone size as missing; the rest say once, few, many or name a class of expanded clone.

d_call,v_call,j_call,clone_size,cdr3_nt,cdr3_aa
-,TRBV5-1,TRBJ1-3,-,TGCGCCAGCAGTCTAGGGGCTGGAAACACCATATATTTT,CASSLGAGNTIYF
-,TRBV5-4,TRBJ2-2,-,TGTGCCAGCAGCTTCGGTCTGAACACCGGGGAGCTGTTTTTT,CASSFGLNTGELFF
TRBD2,TRBV5-1,TRBJ2-1,-,TGCGCCAGCAGCTTTGCCACGGGGGGAGACGAGCAGTTCTTC,CASSFATGGDEQFF
-,TRBV5-6,TRBJ1-2,-,TGTGCCAGCAGCCCCGGGGGGCCGGGCGGCTACACCTTC,CASSPGGPGGYTF
TRBD2,TRBV6-1,TRBJ2-5,-,TGTGCCAGCAGTGAACTAGCGGGGGGGCCGCAAGAGACCCAGTACTTC,CASSELAGGPQETQYF
-,TRBV2,TRBJ1-5,-,TGTGCCAGCAGGGCAGGGGCAGCCTATAGCAATCAGCCCCAGCATTTT,CASRAGAAYSNQPQHF
TRBD1,TRBV30,TRBJ1-5,-,TGTGCCTGGAGTACTCCAGGGACAGCCAATCAGCCCCAGCATTTT,CAWSTPGTANQPQHF
-,TRBV3-1/TRBV3-2,TRBJ2-3,-,TGTGCCAGCAGCCACTACTGGGATACGCAGTATTTT,CASSHYWDTQYF
-,TRBV28,TRBJ1-5,-,TGTGCCAGCAAGAGTAGCAATCAGCCCCAGCATTTT,CASKSSNQPQHF
TRBD1,TRBV11-2,TRBJ1-2,-,TGTGCCAGCAGCTTAATGAGACAGGGAAACTATGGCTACACCTTC,CASSLMRQGNYGYTF
-,TRBV18,TRBJ2-5,-,TGTGCCAGCTCACCACCGACTTGGCGGCCGGGAGAGACCCAGTACTTC,CASSPPTWRPGETQYF
-,TRBV5-1,TRBJ2-3,-,TGCGCCAGCACTATAGGAGGGACCCGCACAGATACGCAGTATTTT,CASTIGGTRTDTQYF
-,TRBV25-1,TRBJ1-1,-,TGTGCCAGCAGGCGTAATAGAGGAACGGCTGAAGCTTTCTTT,CASRRNRGTAEAFF
-,TRBV15,TRBJ2-3,few,TGTGCCACCAGCAGGGGCCGGGGGAGCACAGATACGCAGTATTTT,CATSRGRGSTDTQYF
-,TRBV18,TRBJ2-6,once,TGTGCCAGCTCACCATGGGCACCCATTATTCAGGGCACTGGGGCCAACGTCCTGACTTTC,CASSPWAPIIQGTGANVLTF
-,TRBV2,TRBJ2-2,few,TGTGCCAGCGACGGACTACCCGGGGAGCTGTTTTTT,CASDGLPGELFF